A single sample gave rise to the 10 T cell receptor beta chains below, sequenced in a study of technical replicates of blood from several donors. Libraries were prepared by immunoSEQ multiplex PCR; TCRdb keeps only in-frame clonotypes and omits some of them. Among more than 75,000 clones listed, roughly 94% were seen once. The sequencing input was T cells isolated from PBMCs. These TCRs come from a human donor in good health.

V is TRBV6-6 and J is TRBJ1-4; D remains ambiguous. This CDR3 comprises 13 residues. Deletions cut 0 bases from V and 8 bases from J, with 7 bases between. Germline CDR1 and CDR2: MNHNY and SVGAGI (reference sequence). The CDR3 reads CASSYSKTEKLFF. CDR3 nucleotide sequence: TGTGCCAGCAGTTACTCGAAAACAGAAAAACTGTTTTTT.

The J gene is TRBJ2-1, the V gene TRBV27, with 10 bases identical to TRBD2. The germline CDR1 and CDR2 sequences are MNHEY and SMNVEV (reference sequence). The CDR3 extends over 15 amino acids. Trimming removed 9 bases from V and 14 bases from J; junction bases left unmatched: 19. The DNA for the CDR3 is TGTGCCAGTACAAAACTGAGGGAGCTAGCGGGAGAAAAGTTCTTC. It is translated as CASTKLRELAGEKFF.

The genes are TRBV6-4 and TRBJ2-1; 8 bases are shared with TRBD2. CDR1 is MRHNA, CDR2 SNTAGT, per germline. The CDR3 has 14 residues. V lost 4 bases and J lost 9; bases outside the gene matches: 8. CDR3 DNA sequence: TGTGCCAGCAGTGGGGCAGCGGGAGTTAGTGAGCAGTTCTTC. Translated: CASSGAAGVSEQFF.

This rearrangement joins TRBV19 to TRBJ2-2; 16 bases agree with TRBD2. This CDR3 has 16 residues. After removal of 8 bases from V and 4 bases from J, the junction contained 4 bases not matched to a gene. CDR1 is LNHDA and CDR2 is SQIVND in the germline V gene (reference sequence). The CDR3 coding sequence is TGTGCCAGTGAGGGACTAGCGGGAGGGATCACCGGGGAGCTGTTTTTT. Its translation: CASEGLAGGITGELFF.

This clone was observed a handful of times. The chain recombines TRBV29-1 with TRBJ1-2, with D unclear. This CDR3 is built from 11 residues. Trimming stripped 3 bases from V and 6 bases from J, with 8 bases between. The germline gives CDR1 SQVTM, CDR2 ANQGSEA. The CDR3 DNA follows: TGCAGCGTTGAGAATGAGGATGGCTACACCTTC. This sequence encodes CSVENEDGYTF.

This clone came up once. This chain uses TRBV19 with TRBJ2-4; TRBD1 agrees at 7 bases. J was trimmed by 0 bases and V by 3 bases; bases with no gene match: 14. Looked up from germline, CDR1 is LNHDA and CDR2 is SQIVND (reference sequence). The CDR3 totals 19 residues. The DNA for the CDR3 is TGTGCCAGTAGTATTAGACAGGGAAGGGCGGAGCGAGCCAAAAACATTCAGTACTTC. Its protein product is CASSIRQGRAERAKNIQYF.

CDR3 protein: CASRWTSVAYEQYF. CDR3 DNA: TGTGCCAGCCGATGGACTAGCGTGGCCTACGAGCAGTACTTC. The rearrangement joins TRBV28 to TRBJ2-7; 9 positions match TRBD2. Germline trimming cut 8 bases from V and 2 bases from J; bases unmatched to any gene: 7. Germline CDR1 is MDHEN and CDR2 is SYDVKM. The CDR3 is 14 residues long.

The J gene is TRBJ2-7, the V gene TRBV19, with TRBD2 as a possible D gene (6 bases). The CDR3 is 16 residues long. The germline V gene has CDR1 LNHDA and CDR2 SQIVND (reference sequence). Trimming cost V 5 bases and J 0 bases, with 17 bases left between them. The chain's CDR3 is CASSPRYSGNSYEQYF. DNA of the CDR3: TGTGCCAGTAGTCCCCGCTATAGCGGTAACTCCTACGAGCAGTACTTC.

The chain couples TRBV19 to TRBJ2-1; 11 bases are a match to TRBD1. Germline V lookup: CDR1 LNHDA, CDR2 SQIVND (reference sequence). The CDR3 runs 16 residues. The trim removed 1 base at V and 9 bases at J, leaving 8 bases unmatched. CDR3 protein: CASSIGGTGGRSEQFF. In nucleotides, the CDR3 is TGTGCCAGTAGTATAGGGGGGACAGGGGGGCGTAGTGAGCAGTTCTTC.

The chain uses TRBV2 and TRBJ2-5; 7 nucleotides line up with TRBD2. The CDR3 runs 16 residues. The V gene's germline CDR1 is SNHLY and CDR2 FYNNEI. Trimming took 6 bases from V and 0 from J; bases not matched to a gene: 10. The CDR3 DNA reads TGTGCCAGCAGGGGGGGGGACGGGACTTACCAAGAGACCCAGTACTTC. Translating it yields CASRGGDGTYQETQYF. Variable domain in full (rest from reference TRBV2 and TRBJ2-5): EPEVTQTPSHQVTQMGQEVILRCVPISNHLYFYWYRQILGQKVEFLVSFYNNEISEKSEIFDDQFSVERPDGSNFTLKIRSTKLEDSAMYFCASRGGDGTYQETQYFGPGTRLLVL.